This TCR beta chain appears in the sequencing data of a study of regulatory T cells in long-lasting Graves disease. Overall study context: Persistent Graves' disease denoted over 5 years of antithyroid drugs plus positive TSH receptor antibodies. The study, taken as a whole, reports: Persistent disease preferred TRBV28, TRBJ1-2 and TRBJ2-5; new disease, TRBV20-1 and TRBJ2-1.

CDR3-region Arm-PCR and iRepertoire HTBI primers produced the TCR beta libraries. One entry per CDR3 protein results from TCRdb running MiXCR on the multiplex PCR reads. The table has about 340,000 distinct CDR3 sequences, around 20% seen once; the top ten hold 29%. The CDR3 totals 16 residues. V lost 2 bases and J 1 base, leaving 14 bases between the germline ends. This clonotype came up many times. Its antigen is unknown. The time point was: persistent/refractory GD, antithyroid drugs over 5 years with positive TRAb. Generation of the TCR library employed RNA extracted from PBMCs. Per American Thyroid Association guidelines, Graves' disease was diagnosed.

This TCR was recovered from a female donor with Graves disease. The rearrangement uses TRBV12-3 or TRBV12-4 and TRBJ1-1, with D possibly TRBD1 on 5 matching bases. The material sequenced was peripheral blood mononuclear cells (PBMCs), taken when the disease was refractory, from a patient treated with antithyroid drugs. The CDR3 loop is CASSLRWRGRNTEAFF. CDR3 bases: TGTGCCAGCAGTTTACGTTGGAGGGGTCGGAACACTGAAGCTTTCTTT.